This passage covers 14 T cell receptor beta chains from one sample sequenced in a study of blood T cell repertoires in COVID-19. Only in-frame clones appear in the TCRdb table, and some are missing; sequencing was by immunoSEQ multiplex PCR. The sample lists around 400,000 clones; roughly nine tenths were seen once. The source material was PBMCs or T cells enriched from blood (not recorded which). These receptors came from a woman aged 30 to 39 who had recovered from COVID-19.

The V call is TRBV5-5, the J call TRBJ2-3; D is uncertain. Per the germline V gene, CDR1 is SGHKS and CDR2 is YYEKEE (reference sequence). The CDR3 has 12 residues. Trimming removed 1 base from V and 5 bases from J, with 5 bases in between. The DNA for the CDR3 is TGTGCCAGCAGCTTGTCTCTAGATACGCAGTATTTT. Protein sequence: CASSLSLDTQYF. Filled out from reference TRBV5-5 and TRBJ2-3, the complete variable domain reads DAGVTQSPTHLIKTRGQQVTLRCSPISGHKSVSWYQQVLGQGPQFIFQYYEKEERGRGNFPDRFSARQFPNYSSELNVNALLLGDSALYLCASSLSLDTQYFGPGTRLTVL.

This clone was detected only once. This chain joins TRBV2 and TRBJ1-2; no reliable D call. This CDR3 is built from 12 residues. Germline V gene data show CDR1 as SNHLY and CDR2 as FYNNEI. V shed 4 bases and J shed 8 bases, with 11 bases lying between them. The CDR3: CASSVRGEGYTF. The CDR3 nucleotides read TGTGCCAGCAGTGTCCGCGGAGAGGGCTACACCTTC.

The chain combines TRBV5-1 with TRBJ1-1, with D possibly TRBD1 on 5 matching bases. Germline CDR1 is SGHRS and CDR2 is YFSETQ. Trimming stripped 7 bases from V and 11 bases from J, with 21 bases between. This CDR3 is 13 amino acids long. DNA for the CDR3: TGCGCCAGCCGATTTTATGGACAAGGCTGGGCTTTCTTT. This gives the protein CASRFYGQGWAFF.

The chain links TRBV4-1 to TRBJ1-1; 8 nucleotides match TRBD1. Germline CDR1 MGHRA, CDR2 YSYEKL. The trim removed 1 base at V and 2 bases at J, leaving 9 bases unmatched. The CDR3 has 17 residues. In DNA, the CDR3 is TGCGCCAGCAGCCAAGCGGCAGGGGGCCGGGTTAACACTGAAGCTTTCTTT. Its protein product is CASSQAAGGRVNTEAFF.

CDR3: CASSPDRVVGYTF. The CDR3 DNA sequence: TGTGCCAGCAGCCCCGACAGAGTGGTGGGCTACACCTTC. The rearrangement links TRBV14 to TRBJ1-2; D perhaps matches TRBD1 (5 bases). Germline lookup yields CDR1 SGHDN and CDR2 FVKESK. This CDR3 spans 13 amino acids. The V gene lost 4 bases and the J gene lost 8 bases, with 14 bases spanning the gap.

The V call is TRBV27, the J call TRBJ1-2, with 7 bases matching TRBD1. CDR1 is MNHEY and CDR2 is SMNVEV in the germline V gene (reference sequence). Trimming cost V 2 bases and J 2 bases; bases outside gene matches: 2. The CDR3 runs 14 residues. The chain's CDR3 is CASSLAGQNYGYTF. In nucleotides, the CDR3 is TGTGCCAGCAGTTTAGCGGGACAGAACTATGGCTACACCTTC.

The chain has TRBV9 and TRBJ1-1; 8 bases fit TRBD1. V lost 3 bases to trimming and J lost 5 bases; unmatched junction nucleotides: 9. Germline CDR1 SGDLS, CDR2 YYNGEE. The length of the CDR3 is 15 residues. In DNA, the CDR3 is TGTGCCAGCAGCGGACCAGACAGGGGAGGGACTGAAGCTTTCTTT. It codes for CASSGPDRGGTEAFF.

The CDR3 loop is CASSFLTSGGTDTQYF. The DNA of the CDR3 is TGTGCCAGCAGTTTTCTGACTAGCGGGGGGACAGATACGCAGTATTTT. V is TRBV27 and J is TRBJ2-3; 13 nucleotides agree with TRBD2. Trimming took 3 bases from V and 3 from J; bases not matched to a gene: 3. CDR1 MNHEY and CDR2 SMNVEV come from the germline V gene (reference sequence). The CDR3 totals 16 residues.

This clone is a singleton in its sample. The V and J genes are TRBV7-8 and TRBJ2-2; D is possibly TRBD2 (5 bases). The V end lost 5 bases, the J end lost 7 bases, and 14 bases lay between the germline ends. Per the germline V gene, CDR1 is SGHVS and CDR2 is FQNEAQ. CDR3 length: 14 residues. The CDR3 is CASSPGDTDGELFF. The CDR3 coding sequence is TGTGCCAGCAGCCCCGGGGATACTGACGGGGAGCTGTTTTTT.

V and J are TRBV7-3 and TRBJ2-2; 9 bases line up with TRBD2. Germline V gene data show CDR1 as SGHTA and CDR2 as FQGTGA. The CDR3 is 16 amino acids. With 1 base clipped from V and 6 bases from J, the junction kept 6 bases outside the gene matches. CDR3 sequence reads: CASSLMASGAAGELFF. The CDR3, as DNA: TGTGCCAGCAGCTTAATGGCTAGCGGGGCCGCCGGGGAGCTGTTTTTT.

Of note for this clone: This sample also contains other DNA sequences that code for the same CDR3. The gene calls are TRBV5-1 and TRBJ2-1; D is unresolved. From germline, CDR1 is SGHRS and CDR2 YFSETQ. CDR3 size: 15 residues. The ends were cut back, 0 bases at V and 0 bases at J, with 7 bases in the middle. The CDR3 DNA is TGCGCCAGCAGCTTGGCAGCGACCTCCTACAATGAGCAGTTCTTC. Its translation: CASSLAATSYNEQFF.

The chain links TRBV6-5 to TRBJ1-2; D gene unclear. CDR3 length equals 14 residues. Trimming removed 2 bases at V and 3 bases at J, with 10 bases between. Germline CDR1 is MNHEY and CDR2 is SVGAGI. The CDR3 loop is CASSYVGIDYGYTF. CDR3 sequence (DNA): TGTGCCAGCAGTTACGTGGGCATTGACTATGGCTACACCTTC.

In its sample, this clone was seen a few times. The chain carries TRBV11-2 and TRBJ2-5; D is undetermined. The CDR3 sequence is 15 residues long. The germline V and J ends were trimmed by 2 bases and 0 bases, with 10 bases remaining between them. Germline values: CDR1 SGHAT, CDR2 FQNNGV. Here the CDR3 reads CASSLISNDQETQYF. The CDR3 DNA reads as TGTGCCAGCAGCTTAATTAGCAACGACCAAGAGACCCAGTACTTC. The variable domain in full, with the rest retrieved from reference TRBV11-2 and TRBJ2-5, is EAGVAQSPRYKIIEKRQSVAFWCNPISGHATLYWYQQILGQGPKLLIQFQNNGVVDDSQLPKDRFSAERLKGVDSTLKIQPAKLEDSAVYLCASSLISNDQETQYFGPGTRLLVL.

The CDR3 protein is CASSTGLFETQYF. For the CDR3, the DNA is TGTGCCAGCAGTACCGGACTGTTCGAGACCCAGTACTTC. The rearrangement uses TRBV6-5 and TRBJ2-5; D perhaps matches TRBD2 (5 bases). Trimming pared 5 bases from V and 5 bases from J, leaving 12 bases between. This CDR3 spans 13 amino acids. The germline V gene has CDR1 MNHEY and CDR2 SVGAGI.